This T cell receptor beta chain was identified in a study of T cell responses to AZD1222 COVID-19 vaccine. Clones were sequenced by immunoSEQ multiplex PCR, and TCRdb holds only the in-frame ones, with some missing. The sample lists about 160,000 clones, 90% to 95% seen once, with approximately 3.9% in the top ten. Doses given second, at about 4 or about 12 weeks, were pooled. The specimen was peripheral blood, collected 28 days after the second AZD1222 dose. This sequence was found in an adult who received the AZD1222 COVID-19 vaccine.

CDR3 loop: CASGDPNNEQFF. In nucleotides, the CDR3 is TGTGCCAGCGGGGATCCAAACAATGAGCAGTTCTTC. The chain has TRBV2 and TRBJ2-1; no clear D gene. The V and J ends lost 8 bases and 5 bases respectively, with 10 bases between them. The CDR3 has 12 residues. Germline V gene sequence: CDR1 SNHLY, CDR2 FYNNEI.